This paragraph covers one TCR beta chain sequence. Its cognate antigen is unknown. The data were taken from a study of beta chain features in type 1 diabetes. Study-wide results and caveats: Insertions at VDJ junctions were less frequent in type 1 diabetes patients. These patients also deleted more nucleotides at the same junctions.

The entirety of the isolated RNA underwent reverse transcription, so expressed TCRB transcripts were sequenced. The method was immunoSEQ multiplex PCR; TCRdb's version includes in-frame clones alone and lacks a portion of them. The repertoire consists of under 450,000 clones, with over 13% occurring once and the leading ten covering around 0.02%. There are 15 residues in the CDR3. Trimming stripped 0 bases from V and 0 bases from J, with 8 bases between. The germline gives CDR1 GTSNPN, CDR2 SVGIG (reference sequence). The sequence was obtained from a woman aged 18-29 years in good health. This chain joins TRBV30 and TRBJ1-4; D perhaps matches TRBD1 (6 bases). Sequenced: naive CD4+ T cells from blood. CDR3 nucleotides: TGTGCCTGGAGTGTCGGGACAACAACTAATGAAAAACTGTTTTTT. It is translated as CAWSVGTTTNEKLFF.